Below, 6 T cell receptor beta chains from the same sample are listed, as sequenced in a study of blood T cell repertoires in COVID-19. Method: immunoSEQ multiplex PCR; TCRdb's copy keeps in-frame clones and lacks some. The table records about 250,000 clones, roughly 85% of them present only once. The sample comprised PBMCs or T cells enriched from blood (not recorded which). The source of these receptors is a woman between 25 and 40 years old who had recovered from COVID-19.

The chain uses TRBV19 and TRBJ1-1, with D possibly TRBD1 on 5 matching bases. Per germline, CDR1 LNHDA and CDR2 SQIVND (reference sequence). This CDR3 region has 13 residues. The V end was cut by 8 bases, the J end by 1 base, with 11 bases between. CDR3: CASGQGSNTEAFF. The CDR3 DNA sequence: TGTGCCAGTGGGCAGGGATCGAACACTGAAGCTTTCTTT.

The chain employs TRBV2 and TRBJ1-5; D is ambiguous. Germline values: CDR1 SNHLY, CDR2 FYNNEI. This CDR3 spans 16 amino acids. V was cut by 3 bases and J by 2 bases, with 14 bases left in between. DNA of the CDR3: TGTGCCAGCAGTGACCAAGGTTTCGCGGGCAATCAGCCCCAGCATTTT. It encodes CASSDQGFAGNQPQHF.

The chain links TRBV5-4 to TRBJ2-7, with unresolved D. Germline lookup yields CDR1 SGHNT and CDR2 YYREEE (reference sequence). CDR3 length equals 15 residues. V was cut by 1 base and J by 3 bases, with 14 bases left in between. The chain's CDR3 is CASSLLKASGYEQYF. For the CDR3, the DNA is TGTGCCAGCAGCTTGTTGAAGGCCTCAGGCTACGAGCAGTACTTC.

The chain links TRBV28 to TRBJ2-3; D is uncertain. The CDR3 loop spans 15 amino acids. CDR1 and CDR2 (germline): MDHEN, SYDVKM. V was pared by 4 bases and J by 4 bases, with 15 bases between. The CDR3 sequence: CASSWFQSEADTQYF. The CDR3 bases are TGTGCCAGCAGTTGGTTCCAGTCCGAAGCAGATACGCAGTATTTT.

On this clone: The junction and the germline gene differ at one end; a read error may be behind it. The chain is built from TRBV10-1 and TRBJ2-5; tentative D call: TRBD2 (6 bases). Germline assignment: CDR1 WNHNN and CDR2 SYGVQD (reference sequence). The CDR3 runs 15 residues. This CDR3 is CASSESVLARETQYF. In DNA, the CDR3 is TGCGCCAGCAGCGAGTCGGTACTAGCTAGAGAGACCCAGTACTTC.

The sample holds many counts of this clone. This chain connects TRBV21-1 to TRBJ2-7; TRBD2 was called by the table and not checked on the DNA. TRBV21-1 is an annotated pseudogene. This CDR3 is 16 amino acids long. The CDR3 nucleotides are TGTGCCAGCAGGACTAGCGGGGGGACGAGCTCCTACGAGCAGTACTTC. This encodes CASRTSGGTSSYEQYF.